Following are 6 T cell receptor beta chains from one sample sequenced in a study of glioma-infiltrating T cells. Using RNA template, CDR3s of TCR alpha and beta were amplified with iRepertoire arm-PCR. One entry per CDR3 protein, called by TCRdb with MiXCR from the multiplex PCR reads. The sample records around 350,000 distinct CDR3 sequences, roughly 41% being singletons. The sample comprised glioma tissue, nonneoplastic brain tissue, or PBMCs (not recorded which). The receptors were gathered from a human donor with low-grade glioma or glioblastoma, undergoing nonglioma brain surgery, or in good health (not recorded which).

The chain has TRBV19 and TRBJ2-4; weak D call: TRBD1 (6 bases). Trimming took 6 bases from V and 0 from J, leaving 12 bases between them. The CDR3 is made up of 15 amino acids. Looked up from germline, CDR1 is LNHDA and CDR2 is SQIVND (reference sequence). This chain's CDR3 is CASSMGTTAKNIQYF. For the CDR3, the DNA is TGTGCCAGTAGCATGGGGACAACAGCCAAAAACATTCAGTACTTC.

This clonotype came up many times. CDR3: CASAQVGFGADTQYF. CDR3 nucleotide sequence: TGTGCCAGCGCCCAGGTGGGGTTTGGAGCAGATACGCAGTATTTT. The chain is built from TRBV27 and TRBJ2-3; D not certain. CDR1 and CDR2 from the germline V gene are MNHEY and SMNVEV (reference sequence). V lost 8 bases to trimming and J lost 4 bases, with 19 bases between them. The CDR3 has 15 residues.

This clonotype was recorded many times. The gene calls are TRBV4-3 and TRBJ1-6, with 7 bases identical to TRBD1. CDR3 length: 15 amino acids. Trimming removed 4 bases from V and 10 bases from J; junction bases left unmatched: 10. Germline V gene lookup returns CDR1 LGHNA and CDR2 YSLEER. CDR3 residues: CASSPTTGMGSPLHF. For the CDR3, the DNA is TGCGCCAGCAGCCCTACGACAGGGATGGGATCACCCCTCCACTTT.

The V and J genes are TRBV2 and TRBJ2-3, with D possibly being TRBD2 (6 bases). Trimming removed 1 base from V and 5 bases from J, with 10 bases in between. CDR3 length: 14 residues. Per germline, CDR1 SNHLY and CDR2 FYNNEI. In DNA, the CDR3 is TGTGCCAGCAGTGAAGATGGAGGGCGAGATACGCAGTATTTT. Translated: CASSEDGGRDTQYF.

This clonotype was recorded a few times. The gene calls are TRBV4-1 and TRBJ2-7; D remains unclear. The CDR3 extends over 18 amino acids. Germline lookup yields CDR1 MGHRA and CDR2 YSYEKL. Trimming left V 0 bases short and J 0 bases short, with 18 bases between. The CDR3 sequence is CASSQDPSASSSSYEQYF. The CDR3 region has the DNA TGCGCCAGCAGCCAAGATCCTTCGGCGAGCTCTAGCTCCTACGAGCAGTACTTC.

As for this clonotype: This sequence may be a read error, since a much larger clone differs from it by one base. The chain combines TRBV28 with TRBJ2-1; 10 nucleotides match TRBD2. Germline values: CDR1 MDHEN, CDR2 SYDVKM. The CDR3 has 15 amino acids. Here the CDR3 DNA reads TGTGCCAGCAGTTTATCACTAGCGGGAACCGGACGGCAGCTCTTC. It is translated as CASSLSLAGTGRQLF.